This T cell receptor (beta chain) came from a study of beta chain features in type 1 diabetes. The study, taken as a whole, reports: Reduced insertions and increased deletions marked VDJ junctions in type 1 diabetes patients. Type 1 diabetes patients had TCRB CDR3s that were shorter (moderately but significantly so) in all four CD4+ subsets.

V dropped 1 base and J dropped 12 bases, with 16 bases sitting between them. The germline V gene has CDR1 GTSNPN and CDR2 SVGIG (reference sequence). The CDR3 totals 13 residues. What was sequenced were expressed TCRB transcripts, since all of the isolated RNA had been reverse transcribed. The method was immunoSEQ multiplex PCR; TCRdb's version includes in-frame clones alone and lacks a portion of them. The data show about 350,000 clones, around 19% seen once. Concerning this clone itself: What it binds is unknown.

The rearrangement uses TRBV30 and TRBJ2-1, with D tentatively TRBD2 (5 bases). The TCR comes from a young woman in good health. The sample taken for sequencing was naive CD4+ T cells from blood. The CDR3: CAWSETIANLQFF. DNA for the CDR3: TGTGCCTGGAGTGAAACTATAGCGAATTTGCAGTTCTTC.